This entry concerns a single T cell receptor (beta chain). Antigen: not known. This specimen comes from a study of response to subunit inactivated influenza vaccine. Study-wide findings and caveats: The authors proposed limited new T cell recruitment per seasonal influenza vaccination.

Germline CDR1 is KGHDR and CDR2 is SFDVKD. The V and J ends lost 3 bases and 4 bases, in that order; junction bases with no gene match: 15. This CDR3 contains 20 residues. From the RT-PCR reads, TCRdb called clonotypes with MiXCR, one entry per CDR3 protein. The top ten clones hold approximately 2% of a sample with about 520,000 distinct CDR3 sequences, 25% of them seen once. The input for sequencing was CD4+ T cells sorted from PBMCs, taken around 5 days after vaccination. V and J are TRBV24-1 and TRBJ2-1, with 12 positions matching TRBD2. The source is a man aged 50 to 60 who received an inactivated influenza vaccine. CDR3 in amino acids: CATSDRVSSGRGGPYNEQFF. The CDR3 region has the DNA TGTGCCACCAGTGATCGGGTGTCTAGCGGGAGGGGGGGCCCTTACAATGAGCAGTTCTTC.